Listed below are T cell receptor beta chains from one sample, sequenced in a study of T cells in Graves' hyperthyroidism and ophthalmopathy. TCRdb re-called the multiplex PCR reads through MiXCR, storing one row per CDR3 protein. The sample holds fewer than 450,000 distinct CDR3 sequences, about a sixth seen once. Input material: blood. These receptor sequences come from a woman in her thirties with Graves' hyperthyroidism that later progressed to Graves' ophthalmopathy. Each CDR3 is given with its conserved first and last residue. The order of the fields is J gene, V gene, clone size, D gene, CDR3 protein, CDR3 DNA. D genes are given only for firm matches. Size is stated for part of the rows, as once, few or many counts, or as a class when the clone is expanded.

TRBJ2-3 | TRBV15 | many | TRBD2 | CATSRQSWTSGSTDTQYF | TGTGCCACCAGCAGACAAAGCTGGACTAGCGGAAGCACAGATACGCAGTATTTT
TRBJ1-2 | TRBV10-3 | many | - | CAISESTEGRGYGYTF | TGTGCCATCAGTGAGTCGACGGAGGGAAGAGGCTATGGCTACACCTTC
TRBJ1-6 | TRBV3-1 | few | - | CASSLDLGRPKQYNSPLHF | TGTGCCAGCAGCCTAGATTTAGGACGGCCCAAACAATATAATTCACCCCTCCACTTT
TRBJ2-7 | TRBV6-2/TRBV6-3 | many | TRBD2 | CASSRLAGASEQYF | TGTGCCAGCAGTCGTCTAGCGGGGGCCTCCGAGCAGTACTTC
TRBJ2-1 | TRBV5-1 | many | TRBD2 | CASSSSGNYNEQFF | TGCGCCAGCAGTTCTAGCGGGAACTACAATGAGCAGTTCTTC
TRBJ2-3 | TRBV5-5 | many | - | CASSPGRPGDTQYF | TGTGCCAGCAGCCCGGGACGCCCGGGGGATACGCAGTATTTT
TRBJ2-3 | TRBV11-2 | - | TRBD2 | CASSYTGLAGGPDTQYF | TGTGCCAGCAGCTACACGGGACTAGCGGGAGGGCCGGATACGCAGTATTTT
TRBJ1-1 | TRBV19 | many | - | CASRTQGFMNTEAFF | TGTGCCAGTAGGACACAGGGTTTTATGAACACTGAAGCTTTCTTT
TRBJ2-4 | TRBV5-6 | once | TRBD1 | CASSPGQGMVTQYF | TGTGCCAGCAGCCCCGGACAGGGGATGGTAACTCAGTACTTC
TRBJ1-1 | TRBV7-9 | many | - | CASPPVGGTEAFF | TGTGCCAGCCCACCCGTGGGGGGGACTGAAGCTTTCTTT
TRBJ2-7 | TRBV3-1 | few | - | CASSPLGSYEQYF | TGTGCCAGCAGTCCTTTGGGATCCTACGAGCAGTACTTC
TRBJ1-6 | TRBV7-2 | few | - | CASSSPVGGNSPLHF | TGTGCCAGCAGCTCACCTGTTGGGGGGAATTCACCCCTCCACTTT
TRBJ1-6 | TRBV19 | many | TRBD1 | CASSGQGSNSPLHF | TGTGCCAGCTCGGGACAGGGGTCTAATTCACCCCTCCACTTT
TRBJ1-2 | TRBV28 | many | - | CASSLEMTDLANYGYTF | TGTGCCAGCAGTTTAGAGATGACAGACCTCGCTAACTATGGCTACACCTTC
TRBJ1-1 | TRBV19 | few | - | CASSIFYEAFF | TGTGCCAGTAGTATTTTTTATGAAGCTTTCTTT
TRBJ2-7 | TRBV10-3 | - | - | CAISCCRQVPGQYF | TGTGCCATCAGCTGCTGTCGACAGGTCCCTGGGCAGTACTTC
TRBJ1-3 | TRBV4-1 | - | TRBD1 | CASSPQWTGSSGNTIYF | TGCGCCAGCAGCCCTCAATGGACAGGGAGCTCTGGAAACACCATATATTTT
TRBJ2-7 | TRBV20-1 | many | - | CSAIESQGGYEQYF | TGCAGTGCCATAGAGTCCCAGGGTGGCTACGAGCAGTACTTC
TRBJ1-6 | TRBV28 | many | TRBD1 | CASSLGQGNSPLHF | TGTGCCAGCAGCTTGGGACAGGGGAATTCACCCCTCCACTTT
TRBJ2-7 | TRBV3-1 | few | - | CASSQNQQGYEQYF | TGTGCCAGCAGCCAAAACCAACAGGGCTACGAGCAGTACTTC
TRBJ1-3 | TRBV7-6 | few | - | CASSDQSGNTIYF | TGTGCCAGCAGCGACCAATCGGGAAACACCATATATTTT
TRBJ2-3 | TRBV15 | - | - | CATSRDLAFMDTQYF | TGTGCCACCAGCAGAGATTTGGCCTTCATGGATACGCAGTATTTT
TRBJ1-1 | TRBV5-1 | many | TRBD1 | CASSLDGQGASVWAFF | TGCGCCAGCAGCTTGGATGGACAGGGGGCCAGCGTTTGGGCTTTCTTT
TRBJ2-3 | TRBV10-1 | - | - | CASSYEFSTDTQYF | TGCGCCAGCTCTTACGAATTTAGCACAGATACGCAGTATTTT
TRBJ2-7 | TRBV5-5 | - | TRBD2 | CASSTTSGRALDEQYF | TGTGCCAGCAGCACAACTAGCGGGAGGGCCCTCGACGAGCAGTACTTC
TRBJ2-6 | TRBV28 | few | TRBD2 | CASSTRLAGGGGANVLTF | TGTGCCAGCAGTACTCGACTAGCGGGGGGTGGAGGGGCCAACGTCCTGACTTTC
TRBJ2-7 | TRBV27 | many | TRBD2 | CASSSGGRRWEQYF | TGTGCCAGCAGTTCCGGCGGGAGGAGATGGGAGCAGTACTTC
TRBJ1-5 | TRBV2 | many | - | CASSEVRVRQPQHF | TGTGCCAGCAGTGAGGTAAGGGTACGTCAGCCCCAGCATTTT
TRBJ2-1 | TRBV7-8 | few | TRBD2 | CASSLVAGRGNEQFF | TGTGCCAGCAGCTTAGTAGCGGGACGGGGCAATGAGCAGTTCTTC
TRBJ2-1 | TRBV29-1 | - | TRBD2 | CSVSSSGYYNEQFF | TGCAGCGTCTCCTCTAGCGGATACTACAATGAGCAGTTCTTC
TRBJ2-1 | TRBV7-9 | many | - | CASSSNYRDHYNEQFF | TGTGCCAGCAGCTCAAATTACAGGGATCACTACAATGAGCAGTTCTTC
TRBJ2-1 | TRBV27 | - | - | CASSDPGYNEQFF | TGTGCCAGCAGTGATCCTGGGTACAATGAGCAGTTCTTC
TRBJ2-7 | TRBV9 | few | TRBD1 | CASSTWDSSYEQYF | TGTGCCAGCAGCACCTGGGACAGCTCCTACGAGCAGTACTTC
TRBJ2-3 | TRBV6-1 | many | TRBD1 | CASSYEGTGAADTQYF | TGTGCCAGCAGTTACGAGGGGACAGGGGCCGCAGATACGCAGTATTTT
TRBJ1-2 | TRBV3-1 | many | - | CASSQDPNGYTF | TGTGCCAGCAGCCAAGACCCGAATGGCTACACCTTC
TRBJ2-5 | TRBV20-1 | - | TRBD2 | CSARVGAGAVDTQYF | TGCAGTGCTAGAGTTGGAGCGGGGGCGGTGGACACCCAGTACTTC
TRBJ2-3 | TRBV6-2/TRBV6-3 | many | TRBD2 | CASRAGGVTDTQYF | TGTGCCAGCAGGGCGGGGGGGGTCACAGATACGCAGTATTTT
TRBJ1-2 | TRBV6-1 | many | - | CASSEAGGGGYTF | TGTGCCAGCAGTGAAGCCGGGGGTGGAGGCTACACCTTC
TRBJ2-7 | TRBV5-1 | many | TRBD1 | CASSLVGQSYEQYF | TGCGCCAGCAGCTTGGTGGGACAGTCCTACGAGCAGTACTTC
TRBJ2-3 | TRBV9 | - | - | CASSPPGYDTQYF | TGTGCCAGCAGCCCGCCCGGATACGATACGCAGTATTTT
TRBJ2-3 | TRBV3-1 | once | TRBD2 | CASSQEGGDTQYF | TGTGCCAGCAGCCAAGAGGGGGGGGATACGCAGTATTTT
TRBJ1-4 | TRBV20-1 | few | - | CSARVSGRVLPNEKLFF | TGCAGTGCTAGAGTTTCAGGCAGGGTACTACCTAATGAAAAACTGTTTTTT
TRBJ2-2 | TRBV5-1 | - | - | CASSSYTGHLGTGELFF | TGCGCCAGCAGCTCTTATACCGGGCATCTTGGCACCGGGGAGCTGTTTTTT
TRBJ2-7 | TRBV4-1 | many | - | CASSQVGSRSYEQYF | TGCGCCAGCAGCCAAGTGGGGAGCCGTTCCTACGAGCAGTACTTC
TRBJ1-5 | TRBV12-3/TRBV12-4 | many | - | CASSLTPDWYSNQPQHF | TGTGCCAGCAGTTTAACCCCCGACTGGTATAGCAATCAGCCCCAGCATTTT
TRBJ1-1 | TRBV5-1 | few | - | CASSGGISRNTEAFF | TGCGCCAGCAGCGGGGGGATTTCCCGGAACACTGAAGCTTTCTTT
TRBJ2-5 | TRBV2 | many | - | CASRALQETQYF | TGTGCCAGCAGAGCCCTCCAAGAGACCCAGTACTTC
TRBJ1-1 | TRBV6-1 | many | - | CASSYRVLVTNTEAFF | TGTGCCAGCAGTTACAGGGTGCTTGTGACGAACACTGAAGCTTTCTTT
TRBJ2-7 | TRBV28 | many | TRBD1 | CASRSTPGTGDHEQYF | TGTGCCAGCAGATCCACCCCCGGGACAGGGGACCACGAGCAGTACTTC
TRBJ2-6 | TRBV25-1 | many | - | CASSEGLSSGANVLTF | TGTGCCAGCAGTGAGGGACTCAGCTCTGGGGCCAACGTCCTGACTTTC
TRBJ1-5 | TRBV24-1 | - | TRBD1 | CATSDSTGNSNQPQHF | TGTGCCACCAGTGACTCGACAGGGAATAGCAATCAGCCCCAGCATTTT
TRBJ2-3 | TRBV11-2 | many | - | CASSLRRASNTDTQYF | TGTGCCAGCAGCTTACGGAGGGCATCCAACACAGATACGCAGTATTTT
TRBJ2-7 | TRBV27 | many | TRBD1 | CASRPTGGNFEQYF | TGTGCCAGCAGGCCGACAGGGGGCAATTTCGAGCAGTACTTC